This T cell receptor beta chain comes out of a study of blood T cell repertoires in COVID-19. Across the whole study: Acute and convalescent COVID-19 specimens originated in the United States, Italy and Spain.

The authors' processing: Scientists estimated how many nucleated cells there were by amplifying reference gene primers. The table came from immunoSEQ multiplex PCR; TCRdb's copy has only in-frame clones and leaves some out. The V and J calls and the clone size are those of that table, but D and trimming were determined from the DNA. The sample holds tens of thousands of clones, 90% seen once. This CDR3 comprises 20 residues. This sequence was found in a human donor in a cohort sampled during active COVID-19. Sequencing was carried out using peripheral blood. The chain carries TRBV21-1 and TRBJ2-3; the D call of TRBD2 is as the table states it, not checked on the DNA. TRBV21-1 corresponds to a pseudogene. The CDR3 is CASSKSKLAGGPSQSDTQYF. CDR3 DNA: TGTGCCAGCAGCAAATCCAAGCTAGCGGGAGGGCCAAGTCAATCGGATACGCAGTATTTT.